This T cell receptor beta chain was recovered during a study of vaccination and CD4 T cells after COVID-19. In the study overall: At days 161 to 241 and at day 14 post-vaccination, three convalescent patients were sampled. Some control cultures received a CEFX pool, which served as the positive control. Others received an HIV-1 Nef pool or no peptide.

With the Oncomine TCR Beta short-read assay, DNA from cultured CD4+ T cells was sequenced. TCRdb redid the calling of the PCR reads with MiXCR, one entry per CDR3 protein. The table has 20,000 to 25,000 distinct CDR3 sequences, 30% to 35% seen once. The time point denotes: late sampling 161 to 241 days after vaccination in a few convalescent patients. Stated treatment: approximately nine-day PBMC culture with coronavirus spike peptide pools or control peptides (ViraFEST assay). Losses at the gene ends were 3 bases for V and 0 bases for J; bases not matched to a gene: 8. Germline V CDR1 and CDR2: SGHTA, FQGTGA. The length of the CDR3 is 16 residues. This clonotype is deemed medium-sized. Its antigen is not identified.

The V call is TRBV7-3, the J call TRBJ2-7; TRBD2 agrees at 7 bases. The sequencing here drew on CD4+ T cells from blood, cultured in vitro, taken about 7 months after SARS-CoV-2 vaccination. The sequence came from a human donor who had recovered from COVID-19. CDR3 sequence (DNA): TGTGCCAGCAGCTTGGCTAGCGGATCCAACTCCTACGAGCAGTACTTC. Protein: CASSLASGSNSYEQYF. Supplemented by reference TRBV7-3 and TRBJ2-7, the full variable domain reads GAGVSQTPSNKVTEKGKYVELRCDPISGHTALYWYRQSLGQGPEFLIYFQGTGAADDSGLPNDRFFAVRPEGSVSTLKIQRTERGDSAVYLCASSLASGSNSYEQYFGPGTRLTVT.